This passage covers 32 T cell receptor beta chains from one sample sequenced in a study of blood T cell repertoires in COVID-19. Profiling relied on immunoSEQ multiplex PCR, and the TCRdb table lists in-frame clones only, not all of them. Of around 84,000 clones in the sample, 80% are singletons; the top ten hold more than 10%. Material: peripheral blood. Every receptor here comes from a middle-aged woman with active or convalescent COVID-19.

The count of this clone is one. The rearrangement joins TRBV20-1 to TRBJ2-1; 7 bases are a match to TRBD2. Germline V gives CDR1 DFQATT, CDR2 SNEGSKA (reference sequence). V lost 3 bases to trimming and J lost 2 bases; unmatched junction nucleotides: 4. This CDR3 has 14 amino acids. CDR3 sequence reads: CSASWGRAYNEQFF. For the CDR3, the DNA is TGCAGTGCTAGTTGGGGGAGGGCCTACAATGAGCAGTTCTTC.

As concerns this clone: The sample contains more than one DNA sequence encoding this CDR3. The CDR3 DNA reads TGTGCCAGCAGTCCTAATTACGAGCAGTACTTC. Amino acids: CASSPNYEQYF. The chain combines TRBV28 with TRBJ2-7; D ambiguous. From germline, CDR1 is MDHEN and CDR2 SYDVKM. V was cut by 5 bases and J by 4 bases, with 6 bases left in between. This CDR3 is 11 amino acids long.

This clone was seen a few times. This rearrangement joins TRBV29-1 to TRBJ2-1; the D gene is possibly TRBD2 (5 bases). V dropped 6 bases and J dropped 3 bases, with 15 bases sitting between them. The CDR3 runs to 14 residues. CDR1 and CDR2 from the germline V gene are SQVTM and ANQGSEA. The CDR3 sequence is CSVCYERCYNEQFF. CDR3 bases: TGCAGCGTCTGCTACGAGCGGTGCTACAATGAGCAGTTCTTC.

A single count supports this clone. The chain employs TRBV5-8 and TRBJ1-2; the D is unclear. The length of the CDR3 is 12 residues. V dropped 4 bases and J dropped 5 bases, with 9 bases sitting between them. In germline, CDR1 is SGHTS, CDR2 YDEGEE. The DNA for the CDR3 is TGTGCCAGCAGCCCGGGTTGGTATGGCTACACCTTC. Translation: CASSPGWYGYTF.

The chain couples TRBV7-2 to TRBJ2-7; a weak D match, TRBD1 (7 bases). This CDR3 contains 14 residues. Germline values: CDR1 SGHTA, CDR2 FQGNSA. Trimming pared 5 bases from V and 1 base from J, leaving 12 bases between. In nucleotides, the CDR3 is TGTGCCAGCAGCCCGACAGGGAGGTCCTACGAGCAGTACTTC. It yields the protein CASSPTGRSYEQYF.

The V gene is TRBV10-3, the J gene TRBJ2-5; 10 bases fit TRBD2. This CDR3 has 13 residues. CDR1 is ENHRY and CDR2 is SYGVKD in the germline V gene. Trimming removed 6 bases from V and 5 bases from J; junction bases left unmatched: 3. The CDR3 loop reads CAIREAGGETQYF. The CDR3 DNA sequence: TGTGCCATCAGGGAAGCGGGGGGGGAGACCCAGTACTTC.

Note on this clone: Other DNA sequences in this sample translate to the same CDR3. This sequence joins TRBV7-9 and TRBJ2-5; D remains unclear. Trimming took 1 base from V and 5 from J, leaving 5 bases between them. The CDR3 contains 12 residues. Germline values: CDR1 SEHNR, CDR2 FQNEAQ (reference sequence). The CDR3 DNA sequence: TGTGCCAGCAGCTTAGTCGGGGAGACCCAGTACTTC. Translation gives CASSLVGETQYF.

The sample holds a few counts of this clone. This rearrangement joins TRBV5-8 to TRBJ2-1, with D possibly TRBD2 on 5 matching bases. With 2 bases removed from V and 0 bases from J, the gap between germline ends came to 9 bases. The CDR3 runs 15 residues. Germline lookup yields CDR1 SGHTS and CDR2 YDEGEE. For the CDR3, the DNA is TGTGCCAGCAGCTTTGGTGGGAGCTCCTACAATGAGCAGTTCTTC. As protein: CASSFGGSSYNEQFF.

The chain joins TRBV28 to TRBJ2-1; 7 nucleotides agree with TRBD1. This CDR3 has 14 amino acids. The ends lost 10 bases at V and 7 bases at J; junction bases unmatched: 13. The germline gives CDR1 MDHEN, CDR2 SYDVKM. CDR3 coding DNA: TGTGCCACCGGGGACAGTTCGTCGTGGAATGAGCAGTTCTTC. The encoded protein is CATGDSSSWNEQFF.

This chain connects TRBV29-1 to TRBJ1-2; D gene ambiguous. The V end was cut by 5 bases, the J end by 3 bases, with 4 bases between. Germline V gives CDR1 SQVTM, CDR2 ANQGSEA. This CDR3 is built from 10 residues. The CDR3: CSVSDYGYTF. Here the CDR3 DNA reads TGCAGCGTTTCGGACTATGGCTACACCTTC.

The V call is TRBV2, the J call TRBJ1-5, with a weak D call TRBD1 (6 bases). V gave up 4 bases and J gave up 5 bases, with 12 bases separating them. This CDR3 spans 14 amino acids. Per germline, CDR1 SNHLY and CDR2 FYNNEI. The DNA for the CDR3 is TGTGCCAGCAGTGGGACAGTGTCCGATCAGCCCCAGCATTTT. This encodes CASSGTVSDQPQHF.

The chain carries TRBV7-9 and TRBJ2-7, with D possibly matching TRBD1 (5 bases). Germline CDR1 reads SEHNR; CDR2 reads FQNEAQ (reference sequence). Trimming pared 0 bases from V and 5 bases from J, leaving 14 bases between. The length of the CDR3 is 15 residues. CDR3 sequence reads: CASSLAGPHVHEQYF. The CDR3 nucleotides read TGTGCCAGCAGCTTAGCGGGGCCTCATGTCCACGAGCAGTACTTC. The full variable domain, in which reference TRBV7-9 and TRBJ2-7 provide the parts outside the CDR3, is DTGVSQNPRHKITKRGQNVTFRCDPISEHNRLYWYRQTLGQGPEFLTYFQNEAQLEKSRLLSDRFSAERPKGSFSTLEIQRTEQGDSAMYLCASSLAGPHVHEQYFGPGTRLTVT.

The chain combines TRBV28 with TRBJ2-7; perhaps TRBD1 as D (8 bases). Germline V gene sequence: CDR1 MDHEN, CDR2 SYDVKM. The CDR3 has 15 amino acids. V was pared by 6 bases and J by 2 bases, with 17 bases between. Here the CDR3 DNA reads TGTGCCAGCAGCAATCCACAGGGGGGGACCTACGAGCAGTACTTC. This sequence encodes CASSNPQGGTYEQYF.

DNA for the CDR3: TGTGCCAGCAGCTTAGAGGGCAGAGCTTACACAGATACGCAGTATTTT. It is translated as CASSLEGRAYTDTQYF. V gene TRBV11-3 combines with J gene TRBJ2-3; D gene ambiguous. The V and J ends lost 0 bases and 2 bases respectively, with 12 bases between them. There are 16 residues in the CDR3. Per germline, CDR1 SGHNT and CDR2 YENEEA.

The rearrangement joins TRBV28 to TRBJ2-1; the D gene is possibly TRBD1 (6 bases). The CDR3 has 14 residues. The germline V gene encodes CDR1 MDHEN and CDR2 SYDVKM. V dropped 4 bases and J dropped 4 bases, with 11 bases sitting between them. CDR3 in amino acids: CASSSAQGYNEQFF. The CDR3 nucleotides read TGTGCCAGCAGTTCAGCACAGGGATACAATGAGCAGTTCTTC.

This sequence joins TRBV5-4 and TRBJ2-4, with 8 bases lining up with TRBD1. V was clipped by 4 bases and J by 5 bases; unmatched bases: 11. Germline assignment: CDR1 SGHNT and CDR2 YYREEE (reference sequence). The CDR3 consists of 16 residues. CDR3 in amino acids: CASSPGQAAIENIQYF. In DNA, the CDR3 is TGTGCCAGCAGCCCGGGACAGGCGGCAATCGAAAACATTCAGTACTTC.

The chain recombines TRBV6-5 with TRBJ1-1; 8 nucleotides line up with TRBD1. In germline, CDR1 is MNHEY, CDR2 SVGAGI. V shed 3 bases, J shed 4 bases, and the junction held 1 base outside the gene matches. CDR3 size: 13 residues. This chain's CDR3 is CASSYDRGTEAFF. As DNA, the CDR3 is TGTGCCAGCAGTTATGACAGGGGCACTGAAGCTTTCTTT.

This chain uses TRBV2 with TRBJ1-2, with D uncertain. Per the germline V gene, CDR1 is SNHLY and CDR2 is FYNNEI. The V end was cut by 5 bases, the J end by 8 bases, with 18 bases between. The CDR3 extends over 14 amino acids. Written as DNA, the CDR3 is TGTGCCAGCAGTCCGGGCCACATAACGGGGGGCTACACCTTC. It is translated as CASSPGHITGGYTF.

This clone was seen a handful of times. The chain combines TRBV10-3 with TRBJ1-1; D call uncertain. V lost 3 bases to trimming and J lost 0 bases, with 11 bases between them. The CDR3 extends over 15 amino acids. Germline lookup yields CDR1 ENHRY and CDR2 SYGVKD. The chain's CDR3 is CAISERGGLNTEAFF. The CDR3 nucleotides read TGTGCCATCAGTGAAAGAGGTGGCTTGAACACTGAAGCTTTCTTT.

The rearrangement joins TRBV27 to TRBJ1-6; D is undetermined. Between the trimmed V and J ends, which lost 8 bases and 4 bases, there was a span of 15 bases. The CDR3 has 15 residues. Germline values: CDR1 MNHEY, CDR2 SMNVEV (reference sequence). The CDR3 here is CASGWTDLYNSPLHF. CDR3 DNA sequence: TGTGCCAGCGGATGGACTGACCTTTATAATTCACCCCTCCACTTT.

The chain carries TRBV3-1 (or the pseudogene TRBV3-2) and TRBJ1-2; D is ambiguous. The CDR3 is made up of 16 amino acids. Deletions cut 0 bases from V and 4 bases from J, with 15 bases between. The germline CDR1 and CDR2 sequences are LGHDT and YNNKEL (reference sequence). The chain's CDR3 is CASSQERRAEIYGYTF. CDR3 DNA: TGTGCCAGCAGCCAAGAGAGGCGGGCGGAGATCTATGGCTACACCTTC.

The rearrangement links TRBV28 to TRBJ1-4; the D is unclear. V was pared by 5 bases and J by 5 bases, with 3 bases between. The CDR3 sequence is 11 residues long. Germline lookup yields CDR1 MDHEN and CDR2 SYDVKM. The CDR3 sequence: CASSLNEKLFF. The CDR3 bases are TGTGCCAGCAGTCTCAATGAAAAACTGTTTTTT.

The DNA of the CDR3 is TGTGCCAGCAGTCTACCCGTAGCGGGAGGAGGTAGTGCAGATACGCAGTATTTT. It yields the protein CASSLPVAGGGSADTQYF. The genes are TRBV28 and TRBJ2-3; 10 bases map to TRBD2. Germline V gene sequence: CDR1 MDHEN, CDR2 SYDVKM. The CDR3 is 18 amino acids. Trimming cost V 5 bases and J 4 bases; bases outside gene matches: 15.

This chain uses TRBV24-1 with TRBJ1-2; D possibly corresponds to TRBD1 (5 bases). The V end was cut by 11 bases, the J end by 2 bases, with 11 bases between. Germline V gene data show CDR1 as KGHDR and CDR2 as SFDVKD. This CDR3 contains 12 residues. The CDR3 region is CAIQDWNYGYTF. The CDR3 DNA is TGTGCCATACAGGATTGGAACTATGGCTACACCTTC.

Concerning this clone: Within the sample, other DNA sequences also encode this same CDR3. This rearrangement joins TRBV28 to TRBJ1-5; D ambiguous. V shed 1 base and J shed 4 bases, with 2 bases lying between them. The CDR3 has 12 amino acids. Germline V gene data show CDR1 as MDHEN and CDR2 as SYDVKM. CDR3 in DNA: TGTGCCAGCAGTTTATTAAATCAGCCCCAGCATTTT. Translation: CASSLLNQPQHF. The full variable domain, with the rest looked up from reference TRBV28 and TRBJ1-5, is DVKVTQSSRYLVKRTGEKVFLECVQDMDHENMFWYRQDPGLGLRLIYFSYDVKMKEKGDIPEGYSVSREKKERFSLILESASTNQTSMYLCASSLLNQPQHFGDGTRLSIL.

V and J are TRBV27 and TRBJ2-3, with 7 positions matching TRBD1. This CDR3 has 15 amino acids. Germline loops: CDR1 MNHEY, CDR2 SMNVEV (reference sequence). V shed 6 bases and J 2 bases; nucleotides not matched to a gene: 8. The CDR3 sequence: CASSPTQGVTDTQYF. The CDR3 region has the DNA TGTGCCAGCAGCCCTACCCAGGGGGTCACAGATACGCAGTATTTT.

This clone was recorded a few times. CDR3 region: CASSFGGSSYNEQFF. The CDR3 DNA reads as TGTGCCAGCAGCTTCGGCGGGAGCTCCTACAATGAGCAGTTCTTC. This chain connects TRBV7-2 to TRBJ2-1; 7 nucleotides agree with TRBD2. The length of the CDR3 is 15 residues. After removal of 3 bases from V and 0 bases from J, the junction contained 2 bases not matched to a gene. Germline V gene data show CDR1 as SGHTA and CDR2 as FQGNSA. The full variable domain, rest sourced from reference TRBV7-2 and TRBJ2-1, is GAGVSQSPSNKVTEKGKDVELRCDPISGHTALYWYRQSLGQGLEFLIYFQGNSAPDKSGLPSDRFSAERTGGSVSTLTIQRTQQEDSAVYLCASSFGGSSYNEQFFGPGTRLTVL.

The chain couples TRBV10-3 to TRBJ2-1, with D perhaps matching TRBD2 (5 bases). V was trimmed by 7 bases and J by 5 bases, leaving 15 bases between them. The germline gives CDR1 ENHRY, CDR2 SYGVKD. The CDR3 length is 14 residues. The CDR3 spells CAITPGLLDNEQFF. The CDR3 DNA reads as TGTGCCATCACCCCCGGACTTTTAGACAATGAGCAGTTCTTC.

The chain employs TRBV5-1 and TRBJ2-3; the match to TRBD2 covers 14 bases. The junction had 8 bases not matched to a gene; V was cut back by 4 bases and J by 4 bases. Germline V lookup: CDR1 SGHRS, CDR2 YFSETQ. This CDR3 comprises 17 residues. DNA for the CDR3: TGCGCCAGCAGCCCCGGGACTAGCGGGAGAACAGCAGATACGCAGTATTTT. It codes for CASSPGTSGRTADTQYF.

CDR3 in amino acids: CAIGGSMNTEAFF. The DNA for the CDR3 is TGTGCCATCGGAGGGTCAATGAACACTGAAGCTTTCTTT. This chain uses TRBV28 with TRBJ1-1; no clear D. Germline V gene sequence: CDR1 MDHEN, CDR2 SYDVKM. The CDR3 spans 13 residues. V was clipped by 10 bases and J by 0 bases, with 12 bases between them.

The J gene is TRBJ2-7, the V gene TRBV4-2, with a weak D call TRBD2 (5 bases). Germline V gene lookup returns CDR1 LGHNA and CDR2 YNFKEQ. This CDR3 spans 16 amino acids. The V and J ends lost 2 bases and 4 bases respectively, with 18 bases between them. The CDR3 sequence: CASSQKLEEIGYEQYF. For the CDR3, the DNA is TGTGCCAGCAGCCAAAAACTAGAGGAGATAGGATACGAGCAGTACTTC.

The chain links TRBV3-1 (or the pseudogene TRBV3-2) to TRBJ1-1; D possibly corresponds to TRBD1 (6 bases). The germline gives CDR1 LGHDT, CDR2 YNNKEL (reference sequence). The CDR3 spans 13 residues. Trimming took 4 bases from V and 11 from J, leaving 17 bases between them. This CDR3 reads CASSRKQGERAFF. DNA of the CDR3: TGTGCCAGCAGCCGTAAACAGGGAGAACGGGCTTTCTTT.